These 16 T cell receptor beta chains share one sample of origin, sequenced in a study of cytomegalovirus exposure and HLA in healthy donors. Researchers ran the PCR with 60 Vbeta and 13 Jbeta primers. Profiled with immunoSEQ multiplex PCR; TCRdb holds only in-frame clones, not every one. The table includes 130,000 or so clones, roughly 79% detected once. The specimen sequenced was PBMCs. These receptors all come from a woman aged 35 to 49 in good health and CMV-seronegative.

This clone occurred once. V and J are TRBV7-2 and TRBJ2-5; the match to TRBD2 covers 9 bases. Germline V CDR1 and CDR2: SGHTA, FQGNSA. V gave up 1 base and J gave up 4 bases; unmatched junction bases: 13. The CDR3 length is 18 residues. The CDR3 nucleotides read TGTGCCAGCAGCTTAGGTTTACTAGCGGGCACGGTGGGAGAGACCCAGTACTTC. It yields the protein CASSLGLLAGTVGETQYF.

The CDR3 protein is CAIRDSTGPTNYGYTF. CDR3 nucleotide sequence: TGTGCCATCAGGGATTCCACAGGGCCCACTAACTATGGCTACACCTTC. The J gene is TRBJ1-2, the V gene TRBV10-3, with TRBD1 as a possible D gene (6 bases). Per the germline V gene, CDR1 is ENHRY and CDR2 is SYGVKD. V dropped 6 bases and J dropped 0 bases, with 17 bases sitting between them. This CDR3 has 16 amino acids.

This clone turned up a few times. The V call is TRBV2, the J call TRBJ1-2; the match to TRBD1 covers 9 bases. Germline assignment: CDR1 SNHLY and CDR2 FYNNEI. V shed 8 bases and J 6 bases; nucleotides not matched to a gene: 10. CDR3 size: 14 residues. The CDR3 coding sequence is TGTGCCAGCTACCGATTCGGACAGGGGCATGGCTACACCTTC. As protein: CASYRFGQGHGYTF.

The V gene is TRBV11-2, the J gene TRBJ2-5, with D possibly being TRBD2 (6 bases). The V end was cut by 4 bases, the J end by 4 bases, with 19 bases between. Germline loops: CDR1 SGHAT, CDR2 FQNNGV. This CDR3 spans 16 amino acids. This CDR3 reads CASSSRGPGRRETQYF. In DNA, the CDR3 is TGTGCCAGCAGCTCGAGGGGTCCGGGGAGGAGAGAGACCCAGTACTTC.

V is TRBV19 and J is TRBJ1-1; D is unclear. The CDR3 length is 17 residues. Germline values: CDR1 LNHDA, CDR2 SQIVND (reference sequence). Trimming pared 3 bases from V and 0 bases from J, leaving 17 bases between. The CDR3 nucleotides read TGTGCCAGTAGTATTTTGGGCCACAGTTTAATGAACACTGAAGCTTTCTTT. Encoded protein: CASSILGHSLMNTEAFF.

This chain connects TRBV7-7 to TRBJ2-7, with D maybe TRBD2 (5 bases). Germline V gene sequence: CDR1 SSHAT, CDR2 FNYEAQ (reference sequence). The CDR3 extends over 13 amino acids. The V and J ends lost 0 bases and 3 bases respectively, with 6 bases between them. CDR3 loop: CASSLAGDYEQYF. The CDR3 DNA reads as TGTGCCAGCAGCTTAGCGGGAGACTACGAGCAGTACTTC.

The chain combines TRBV28 with TRBJ2-3; 7 bases are a match to TRBD2. V was clipped by 5 bases and J by 5 bases; unmatched bases: 7. Germline CDR1 and CDR2: MDHEN and SYDVKM. The CDR3 is 14 amino acids. The CDR3 reads CASSGGGHQDTQYF. CDR3 DNA: TGTGCCAGCAGTGGGGGGGGTCACCAAGATACGCAGTATTTT.

This chain connects TRBV27 to TRBJ2-3; weak D call: TRBD2 (6 bases). The V end was cut by 10 bases, the J end by 1 base, with 15 bases between. From germline, CDR1 is MNHEY and CDR2 SMNVEV (reference sequence). CDR3 length equals 14 residues. CDR3 protein: CATLVGGGTDTQYF. The CDR3 region has the DNA TGTGCCACCCTTGTGGGGGGTGGCACAGATACGCAGTATTTT.

This clone was seen a few times. The chain links TRBV7-9 to TRBJ2-2; tentative D call: TRBD2 (5 bases). This CDR3 has 14 amino acids. Per the germline V gene, CDR1 is SEHNR and CDR2 is FQNEAQ (reference sequence). Trimming shortened V by 4 bases and J by 5 bases, and 11 bases separated the two germline ends. CDR3: CASSSSRRTGELFF. CDR3 DNA: TGTGCCAGCAGCTCAAGCCGGAGGACCGGGGAGCTGTTTTTT.

The chain links TRBV4-1 to TRBJ2-1; 11 nucleotides agree with TRBD2. The CDR3 is 16 amino acids. Germline V gene data show CDR1 as MGHRA and CDR2 as YSYEKL. V lost 4 bases, J lost 8 bases, and 10 bases stayed unmatched. The CDR3 DNA sequence: TGCGCCAGCAGCCTGGTCACTAGCGGGAGTGGGTATGAGCAGTTCTTC. Translation: CASSLVTSGSGYEQFF.

The rearrangement links TRBV6-5 to TRBJ2-7, with a tentative D call TRBD2 (5 bases). CDR1 is MNHEY, CDR2 SVGAGI, per germline. This CDR3 has 13 residues. The V gene lost 3 bases and the J gene lost 2 bases, with 8 bases spanning the gap. CDR3 coding DNA: TGTGCCAGCAGTTATGGGCGGGCCTACGAGCAGTACTTC. Translation gives CASSYGRAYEQYF.

This clone was counted once. V usage is TRBV18 and J usage is TRBJ2-5, with 9 bases aligning to TRBD1. Unmatched junction bases numbered 9, after V lost 2 bases and J lost 5 bases. The CDR3 consists of 16 residues. CDR1 KGHSH and CDR2 LQKENI come from the germline V gene. This chain's CDR3 is CASSPAGQGLGETQYF. The CDR3 coding sequence is TGTGCCAGCTCACCAGCCGGACAGGGGTTAGGCGAGACCCAGTACTTC.

This chain uses TRBV28 with TRBJ1-3; D may be TRBD1 (6 bases). Germline loops: CDR1 MDHEN, CDR2 SYDVKM. CDR3 size: 15 residues. V lost 5 bases and J lost 4, with 15 bases in between. The CDR3 loop reads CASSTTGLLGNTIYF. In DNA, the CDR3 is TGTGCCAGCAGTACAACAGGGCTGCTAGGAAACACCATATATTTT.

The chain couples TRBV6-5 to TRBJ2-7; TRBD1 matches at 8 bases. The CDR3 length is 14 residues. CDR1 is MNHEY and CDR2 is SVGAGI in the germline V gene. The V gene end was trimmed by 8 bases and the J gene end by 0 bases; junction bases not matched to a gene: 6. The CDR3 loop is CASRQGQGSYEQYF. The DNA of the CDR3 is TGTGCCAGCCGACAAGGACAGGGCTCCTACGAGCAGTACTTC.

V is TRBV7-9 and J is TRBJ2-1; the match to TRBD2 covers 10 bases. The V gene end was trimmed by 6 bases and the J gene end by 2 bases; junction bases not matched to a gene: 7. Germline CDR1 and CDR2: SEHNR and FQNEAQ (reference sequence). This CDR3 is built from 16 residues. The CDR3 bases are TGTGCCAGCAGTCTAATGCTAGCGGGGGCCTACAATGAGCAGTTCTTC. It encodes CASSLMLAGAYNEQFF.

The gene calls are TRBV19 and TRBJ1-2; no definite D call. The V end lost 3 bases, the J end lost 4 bases, and 9 bases lay between the germline ends. The CDR3 runs 13 residues. The germline gives CDR1 LNHDA, CDR2 SQIVND (reference sequence). This CDR3 reads CASSIESGYGYTF. The CDR3 DNA reads as TGTGCCAGTAGTATCGAGAGCGGCTATGGCTACACCTTC.